This TCR beta chain appears in the sequencing data of a study of T cells in Graves' hyperthyroidism and ophthalmopathy. This clonotype was found many times. Its antigen is not identified. Study-wide points: Expanded thyroid clonotypes (above 0.001) were mostly also found in blood.

These patients, aged 18 to 65, had recently diagnosed hyperthyroidism lasting under 2 months. Fresh peripheral blood, approximately 10 ml, yielded the PBMCs. It was RNA transcripts that yielded the amplified TCR beta CDR3 regions. TCR CDR3 underwent first-round RT-PCR with the HTBI primer set. MiXCR, applied by TCRdb to the multiplex PCR reads, yields one record per CDR3 protein. The sample lists 250,000 to 300,000 distinct CDR3 sequences, nearly 15% occurring once. V was pared by 4 bases and J by 10 bases, with 17 bases between. The CDR3 totals 14 residues. CDR1 and CDR2 from the germline V gene are LGHNA and YNFKEQ.

The rearrangement uses TRBV4-2 and TRBJ2-1, with D tentatively TRBD1 (6 bases). This TCR came from a woman between 50 and 59 years old with Graves' hyperthyroidism that later progressed to Graves' ophthalmopathy. Sequenced: blood. This CDR3 is CASSRQKGGVEQFF. In DNA, the CDR3 is TGTGCCAGCAGCCGGCAAAAAGGGGGAGTCGAGCAGTTCTTC.